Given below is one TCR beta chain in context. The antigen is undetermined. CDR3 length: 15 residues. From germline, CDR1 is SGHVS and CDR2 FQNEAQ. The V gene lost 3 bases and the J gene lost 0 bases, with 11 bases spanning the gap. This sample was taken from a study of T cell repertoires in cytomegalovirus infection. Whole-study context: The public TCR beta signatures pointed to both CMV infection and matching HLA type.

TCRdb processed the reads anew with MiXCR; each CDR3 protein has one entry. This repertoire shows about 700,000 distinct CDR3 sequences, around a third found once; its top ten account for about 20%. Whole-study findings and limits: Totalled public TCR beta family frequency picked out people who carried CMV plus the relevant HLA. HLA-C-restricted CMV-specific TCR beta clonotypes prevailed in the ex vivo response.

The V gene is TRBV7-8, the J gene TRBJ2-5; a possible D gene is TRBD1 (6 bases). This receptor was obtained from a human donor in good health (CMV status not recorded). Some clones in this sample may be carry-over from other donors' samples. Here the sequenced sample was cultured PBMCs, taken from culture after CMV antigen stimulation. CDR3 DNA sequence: TGTGCCAGCAGCTTGGACAGATTGTACCAAGAGACCCAGTACTTC. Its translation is CASSLDRLYQETQYF.